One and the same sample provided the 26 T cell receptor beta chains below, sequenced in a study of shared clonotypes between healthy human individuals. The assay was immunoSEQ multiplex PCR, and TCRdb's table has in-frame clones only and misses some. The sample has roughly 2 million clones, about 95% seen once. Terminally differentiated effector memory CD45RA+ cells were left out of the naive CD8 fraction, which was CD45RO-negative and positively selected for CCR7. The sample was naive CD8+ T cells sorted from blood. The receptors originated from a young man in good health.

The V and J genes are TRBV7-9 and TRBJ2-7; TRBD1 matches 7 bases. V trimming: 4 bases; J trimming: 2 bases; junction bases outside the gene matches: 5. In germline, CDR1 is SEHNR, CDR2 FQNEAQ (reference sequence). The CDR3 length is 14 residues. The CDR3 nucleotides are TGTGCCAGCAGCTCCCCCGGGACAGCCTACGAGCAGTACTTC. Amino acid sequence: CASSSPGTAYEQYF.

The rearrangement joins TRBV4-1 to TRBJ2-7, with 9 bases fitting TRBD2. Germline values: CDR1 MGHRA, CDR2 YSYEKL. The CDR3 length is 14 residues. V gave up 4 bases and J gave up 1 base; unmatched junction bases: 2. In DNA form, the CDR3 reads TGCGCCAGCAGCCGACTAGCGGAATCCTACGAGCAGTACTTC. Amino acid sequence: CASSRLAESYEQYF.

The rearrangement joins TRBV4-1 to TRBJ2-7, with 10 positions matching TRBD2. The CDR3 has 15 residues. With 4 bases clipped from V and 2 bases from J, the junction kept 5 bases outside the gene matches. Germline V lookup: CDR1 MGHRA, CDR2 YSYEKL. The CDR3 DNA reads TGCGCCAGCAGCCGCTCACTAGCGGGAACCTACGAGCAGTACTTC. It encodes CASSRSLAGTYEQYF.

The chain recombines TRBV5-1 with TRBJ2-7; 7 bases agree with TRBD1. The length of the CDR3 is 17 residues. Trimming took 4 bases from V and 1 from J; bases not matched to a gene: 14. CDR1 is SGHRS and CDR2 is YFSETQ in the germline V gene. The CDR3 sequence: CASSHYNPTGSSYEQYF. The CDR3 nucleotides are TGCGCCAGCAGCCACTATAACCCGACAGGGAGTTCCTACGAGCAGTACTTC. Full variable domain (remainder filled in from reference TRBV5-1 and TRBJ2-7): KAGVTQTPRYLIKTRGQQVTLSCSPISGHRSVSWYQQTPGQGLQFLFEYFSETQRNKGNFPGRFSGRQFSNSRSEMNVSTLELGDSALYLCASSHYNPTGSSYEQYFGPGTRLTVT.

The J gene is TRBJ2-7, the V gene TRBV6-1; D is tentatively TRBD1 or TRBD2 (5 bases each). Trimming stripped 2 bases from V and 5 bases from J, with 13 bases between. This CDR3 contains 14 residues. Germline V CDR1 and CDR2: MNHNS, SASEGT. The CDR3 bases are TGTGCCAGCAGTGAACTGTCGGGGCCTAACGAGCAGTACTTC. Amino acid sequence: CASSELSGPNEQYF.

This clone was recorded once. In DNA, the CDR3 is TGTGCCAGCAGCACAAAGAACACTGAAGCTTTCTTT. Protein: CASSTKNTEAFF. The chain joins TRBV7-9 to TRBJ1-1, with D hard to call. Germline V CDR1 and CDR2: SEHNR, FQNEAQ (reference sequence). This CDR3 contains 12 residues. V lost 5 bases and J lost 1, with 5 bases in between.

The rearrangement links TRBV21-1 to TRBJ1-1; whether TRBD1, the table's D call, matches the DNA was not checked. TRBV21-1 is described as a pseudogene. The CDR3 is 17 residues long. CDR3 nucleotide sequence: TGTGCCAGCAGCATTCCCGGACAGGGTGTGCAGAACACTGAAGCTTTCTTT. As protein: CASSIPGQGVQNTEAFF.

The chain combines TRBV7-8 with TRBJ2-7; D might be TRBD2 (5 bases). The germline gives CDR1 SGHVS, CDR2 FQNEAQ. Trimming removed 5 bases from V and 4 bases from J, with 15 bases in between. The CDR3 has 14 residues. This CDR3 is CASSGEGDLYEQYF. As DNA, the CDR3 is TGTGCCAGCAGCGGCGAGGGCGACTTATACGAGCAGTACTTC. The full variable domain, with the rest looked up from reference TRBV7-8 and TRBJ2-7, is GAGVSQSPRYKVAKRGQDVALRCDPISGHVSLFWYQQALGQGPEFLTYFQNEAQLDKSGLPSDRFFAERPEGSVSTLKIQRTQQEDSAVYLCASSGEGDLYEQYFGPGTRLTVT.

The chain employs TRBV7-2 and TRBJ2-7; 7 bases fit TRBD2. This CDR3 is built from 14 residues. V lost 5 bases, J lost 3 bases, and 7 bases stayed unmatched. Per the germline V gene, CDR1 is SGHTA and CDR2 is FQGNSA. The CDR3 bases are TGTGCCAGCAGCGGTGGACTAGTCTACTACGAGCAGTACTTC. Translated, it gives CASSGGLVYYEQYF.

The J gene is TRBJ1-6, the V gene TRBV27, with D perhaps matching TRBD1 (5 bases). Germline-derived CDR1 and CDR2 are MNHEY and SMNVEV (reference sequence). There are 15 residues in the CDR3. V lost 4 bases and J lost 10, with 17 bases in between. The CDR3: CASSSEGHSGSPLHF. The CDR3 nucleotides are TGTGCCAGCAGTTCAGAGGGGCATTCTGGGTCACCCCTCCACTTT.

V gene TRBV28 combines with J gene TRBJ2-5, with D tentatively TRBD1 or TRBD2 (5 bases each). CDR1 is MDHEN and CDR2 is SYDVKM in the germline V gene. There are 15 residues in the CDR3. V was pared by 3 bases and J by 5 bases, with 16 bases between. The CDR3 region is CASSFGTGPRETQYF. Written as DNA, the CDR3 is TGTGCCAGCAGTTTCGGGACCGGGCCAAGGGAGACCCAGTACTTC.

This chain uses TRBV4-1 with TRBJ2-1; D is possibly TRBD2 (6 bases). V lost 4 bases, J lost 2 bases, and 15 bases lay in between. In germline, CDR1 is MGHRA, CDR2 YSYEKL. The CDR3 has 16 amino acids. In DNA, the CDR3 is TGCGCCAGCAGCCCCCAAGGAGGGAGCCCCTACAATGAGCAGTTCTTC. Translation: CASSPQGGSPYNEQFF.

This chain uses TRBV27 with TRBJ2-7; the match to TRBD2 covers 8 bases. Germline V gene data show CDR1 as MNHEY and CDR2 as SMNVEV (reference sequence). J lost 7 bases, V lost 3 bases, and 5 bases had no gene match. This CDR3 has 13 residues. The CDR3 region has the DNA TGTGCCAGCAGTTTTAGCGGGGATGGGGAGCAGTACTTC. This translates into CASSFSGDGEQYF.

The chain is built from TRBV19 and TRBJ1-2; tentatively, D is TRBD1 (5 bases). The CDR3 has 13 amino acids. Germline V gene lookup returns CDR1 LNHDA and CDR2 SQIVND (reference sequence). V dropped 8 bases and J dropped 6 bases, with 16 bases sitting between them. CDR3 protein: CASHLWGSNGYTF. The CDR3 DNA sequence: TGTGCCAGTCACCTTTGGGGGAGCAATGGCTACACCTTC.

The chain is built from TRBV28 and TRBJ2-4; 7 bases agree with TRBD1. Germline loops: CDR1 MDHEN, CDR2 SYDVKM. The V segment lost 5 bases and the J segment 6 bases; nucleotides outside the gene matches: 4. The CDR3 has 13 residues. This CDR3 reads CASSPDRANIQYF. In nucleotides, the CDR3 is TGTGCCAGCAGTCCCGACAGGGCAAACATTCAGTACTTC.

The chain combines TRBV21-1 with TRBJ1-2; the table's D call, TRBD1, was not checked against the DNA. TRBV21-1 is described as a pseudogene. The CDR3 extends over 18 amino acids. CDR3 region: CASSHGPTGGRDNYGYTF. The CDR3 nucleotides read TGTGCCAGCAGCCACGGTCCGACCGGCGGCAGGGATAACTATGGCTACACCTTC.

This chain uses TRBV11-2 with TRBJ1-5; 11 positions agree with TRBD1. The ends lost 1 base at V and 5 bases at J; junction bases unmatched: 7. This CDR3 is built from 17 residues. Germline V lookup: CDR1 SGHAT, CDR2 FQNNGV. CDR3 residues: CASSLVRDRGFDQPQHF. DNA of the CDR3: TGTGCCAGCAGCTTAGTACGGGACAGGGGGTTCGATCAGCCCCAGCATTTT.

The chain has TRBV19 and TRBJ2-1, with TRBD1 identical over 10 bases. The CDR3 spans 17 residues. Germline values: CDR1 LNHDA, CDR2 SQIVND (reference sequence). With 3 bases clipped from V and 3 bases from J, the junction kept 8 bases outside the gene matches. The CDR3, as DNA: TGTGCCAGTAGTATGGGGACAGGGGAAGGGGTCTACAATGAGCAGTTCTTC. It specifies CASSMGTGEGVYNEQFF.

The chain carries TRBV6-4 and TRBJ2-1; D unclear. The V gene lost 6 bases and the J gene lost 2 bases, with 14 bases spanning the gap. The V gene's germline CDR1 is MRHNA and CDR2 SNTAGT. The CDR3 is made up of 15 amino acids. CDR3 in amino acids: CASSESPAAYNEQFF. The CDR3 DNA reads TGTGCCAGCAGCGAATCTCCGGCAGCCTACAATGAGCAGTTCTTC.

The DNA for the CDR3 is TGTGCCAGCAGTCCCCCCGGGGGGGCCGGCTACGAGCAGTACTTC. Translating gives CASSPPGGAGYEQYF. The chain combines TRBV28 with TRBJ2-7, with TRBD2 matching over 8 bases. This CDR3 comprises 15 residues. Germline trimming cut 5 bases from V and 3 bases from J; bases unmatched to any gene: 9. CDR1 MDHEN and CDR2 SYDVKM come from the germline V gene.

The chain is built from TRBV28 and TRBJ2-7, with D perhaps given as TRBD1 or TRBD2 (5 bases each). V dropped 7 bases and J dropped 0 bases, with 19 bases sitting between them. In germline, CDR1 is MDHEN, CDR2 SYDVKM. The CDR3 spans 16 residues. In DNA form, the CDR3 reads TGTGCCAGCATCAGAGAAGGGACCCAGTTCTCCTACGAGCAGTACTTC. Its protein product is CASIREGTQFSYEQYF.

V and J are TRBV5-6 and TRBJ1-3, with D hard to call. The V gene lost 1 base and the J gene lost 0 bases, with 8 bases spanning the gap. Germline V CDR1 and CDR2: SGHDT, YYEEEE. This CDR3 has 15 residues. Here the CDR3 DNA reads TGTGCCAGCAGCTTGTTGCGGGTCTCTGGAAACACCATATATTTT. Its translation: CASSLLRVSGNTIYF.

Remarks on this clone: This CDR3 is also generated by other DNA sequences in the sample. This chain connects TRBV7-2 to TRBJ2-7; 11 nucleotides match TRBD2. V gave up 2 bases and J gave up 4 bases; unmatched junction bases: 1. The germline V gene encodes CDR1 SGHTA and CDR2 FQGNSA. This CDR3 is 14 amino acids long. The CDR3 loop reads CASSLLAGGYEQYF. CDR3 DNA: TGTGCCAGCAGCTTACTAGCGGGGGGATACGAGCAGTACTTC.

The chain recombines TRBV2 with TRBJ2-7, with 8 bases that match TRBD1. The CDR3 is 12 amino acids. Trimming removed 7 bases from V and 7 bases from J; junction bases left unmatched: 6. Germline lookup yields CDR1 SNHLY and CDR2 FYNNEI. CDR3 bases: TGTGCCAGCACCCCGACAGGGGTTGAGCAGTACTTC. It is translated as CASTPTGVEQYF.

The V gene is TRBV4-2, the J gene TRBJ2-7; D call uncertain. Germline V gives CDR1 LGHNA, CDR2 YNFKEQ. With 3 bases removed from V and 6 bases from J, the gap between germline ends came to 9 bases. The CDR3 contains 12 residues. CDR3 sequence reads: CASSQGGPEQYF. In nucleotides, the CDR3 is TGTGCCAGCAGCCAGGGCGGTCCCGAGCAGTACTTC.

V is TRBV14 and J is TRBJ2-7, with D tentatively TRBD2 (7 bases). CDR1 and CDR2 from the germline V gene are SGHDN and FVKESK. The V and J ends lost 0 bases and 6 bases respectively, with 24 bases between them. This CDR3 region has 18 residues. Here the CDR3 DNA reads TGTGCCAGCAGCCAAGACTATCCGGCGGGGGCTAACTTTGGCGAGCAGTACTTC. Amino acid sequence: CASSQDYPAGANFGEQYF.